This T cell receptor (beta chain) originates from a study of T cells in Graves' hyperthyroidism and ophthalmopathy. Study outcomes and limitations: In simple terms, a model built on 13 V-J features told ophthalmopathy apart from stable hyperthyroidism.

About this clonotype: Its antigen is not known.

RNA transcripts yielded amplified TCR beta CDR3 regions. Primed by the HTBI set, a first-round RT-PCR was run on the TCR CDR3. TCRdb reprocessed the multiplex PCR reads with MiXCR, giving one entry per CDR3 protein. The table lists approximately 420,000 distinct CDR3 sequences, about 15% of them singletons. What was sequenced was blood. The origin of this receptor is a woman aged 30 to 39 with Graves' hyperthyroidism.

CDR3: CARMVPANYGYTF. The CDR3 DNA reads TGTGCCAGGATGGTCCCAGCTAACTATGGCTACACCTTC. The chain joins TRBV19 to TRBJ1-2; no reliable D call. The ends were cut back, 9 bases at V and 0 bases at J, with 11 bases in the middle. CDR3 length equals 13 residues. Germline V gene sequence: CDR1 LNHDA, CDR2 SQIVND (reference sequence).